The 27 T cell receptor beta chains below all came from one sample that was sequenced in a study of blood T cells in healthy people across ages. Through a sample-barcoded 5' primer and a J-beta primer mix, a second PCR was run for about 6 to 11 cycles. TCRdb called the 5' RACE reads again in MiXCR, with one record for every CDR3 protein. The sample yields roughly 410,000 distinct CDR3 sequences, 45% to 60% seen once. Sample: blood. Every receptor here comes from a man aged 55 to 70 in good health.

The rearrangement links TRBV20-1 to TRBJ2-7, with D perhaps TRBD1 (6 bases). Trimming removed 3 bases at V and 0 bases at J, with 18 bases between. This CDR3 spans 16 amino acids. Germline V CDR1 and CDR2: DFQATT, SNEGSKA (reference sequence). CDR3 sequence: CSASLTGHGVSYEQYF. The CDR3 DNA sequence: TGCAGTGCTAGCCTAACGGGACATGGGGTCTCCTACGAGCAGTACTTC.

This clonotype was counted ten times or more. V usage is TRBV7-2 and J usage is TRBJ2-7; D possibly uses TRBD1 or TRBD2 (5 bases each). V dropped 5 bases and J dropped 4 bases, with 12 bases sitting between them. The CDR3 runs to 13 residues. Germline V gives CDR1 SGHTA, CDR2 FQGNSA. The CDR3 nucleotides are TGTGCCAGCAGCCGGGACCTGGGTTACGAGCAGTACTTC. Encoded protein: CASSRDLGYEQYF.

This chain links TRBV10-3 with TRBJ2-3, with 10 nucleotides matching TRBD2. Germline V gives CDR1 ENHRY, CDR2 SYGVKD. CDR3 length equals 14 residues. The V gene end was trimmed by 10 bases and the J gene end by 2 bases; junction bases not matched to a gene: 6. CDR3 amino acids: CASKSGRDTDTQYF. The CDR3 nucleotides read TGTGCCAGCAAAAGCGGGAGGGACACAGATACGCAGTATTTT.

The chain couples TRBV5-6 to TRBJ2-3, with 8 bases lining up with TRBD1. The CDR3 is 16 amino acids. The germline CDR1 and CDR2 sequences are SGHDT and YYEEEE. The trim removed 4 bases at V and 0 bases at J, leaving 7 bases unmatched. This CDR3 reads CASSPRTGSSTDTQYF. The CDR3 DNA sequence: TGTGCCAGCAGCCCGAGGACAGGGTCTAGCACAGATACGCAGTATTTT.

The genes are TRBV2 and TRBJ2-3; D is perhaps TRBD2 (5 bases). The CDR3 covers 13 residues. V was clipped by 6 bases and J by 6 bases, with 13 bases between them. CDR1 is SNHLY and CDR2 is FYNNEI in the germline V gene. As DNA, the CDR3 is TGTGCCAGCAGCCAGGAGGAACTGGATACGCAGTATTTT. Its translation: CASSQEELDTQYF.

The CDR3 nucleotides read TGCAGCATCATCACGGGGACTAGAACAGAGACCCAGTACTTC. Translation gives CSIITGTRTETQYF. The rearrangement uses TRBV29-1 and TRBJ2-4; 8 bases are a match to TRBD2. The J call may be faulty, since TRBJ2-5 better matches the DNA end. Germline V gives CDR1 SQVTM, CDR2 ANQGSEA. The CDR3 is 14 residues long.

A remark on this clonotype: A junction boundary mismatches the germline segment, possibly from a read error. The J gene is TRBJ2-7, the V gene TRBV20-1; 14 nucleotides line up with TRBD2. The J call is uncertain, as TRBJ2-5 better fits the DNA end. CDR3 length: 17 residues. Germline lookup yields CDR1 DFQATT and CDR2 SNEGSKA (reference sequence). Here the CDR3 reads CCARDSGLAGVRETQYF. CDR3 sequence (DNA): TGCTGTGCTAGAGATTCGGGACTAGCGGGAGTTCGGGAGACCCAGTACTTC.

A word on this clonotype: One junction end does not reproduce the germline sequence, and a read error may be involved. The chain uses TRBV12-3 or TRBV12-4 and TRBJ2-3; maybe TRBD2 (5 bases). This CDR3 has 13 residues. CDR3 sequence: CASSLGRGDTRYF. The CDR3 bases are TGTGCCAGCAGTTTAGGTCGGGGAGATACGCGGTATTTT.

V is TRBV6-5 and J is TRBJ2-5; 7 bases are a match to TRBD2. The CDR3 has 15 amino acids. Germline V gene sequence: CDR1 MNHEY, CDR2 SVGAGI. V shed 2 bases and J 4 bases; nucleotides not matched to a gene: 7. CDR3 loop: CASSYQSGGGETQYF. CDR3 bases: TGTGCCAGCAGTTACCAATCGGGGGGAGGAGAGACCCAGTACTTC.

V and J are TRBV5-1 and TRBJ2-7; maybe TRBD1 (6 bases). CDR1 is SGHRS, CDR2 YFSETQ, per germline. There are 14 residues in the CDR3. Trimming pared 4 bases from V and 6 bases from J, leaving 17 bases between. The CDR3 sequence is CASSVYAQGSEQYF. CDR3 DNA sequence: TGCGCCAGCAGCGTATATGCACAGGGTAGCGAGCAGTACTTC.

CDR3: CASSQQGAGEQFF. The CDR3 region has the DNA TGTGCCAGCAGCCAACAGGGGGCTGGTGAGCAGTTCTTC. The chain recombines TRBV7-9 with TRBJ2-1, with 9 bases that match TRBD1. The CDR3 extends over 13 amino acids. CDR1 SEHNR and CDR2 FQNEAQ come from the germline V gene (reference sequence). J lost 9 bases, V lost 5 bases, and 5 bases had no gene match.

The V and J genes are TRBV4-2 and TRBJ2-5, with D tentatively TRBD1 or TRBD2 (6 bases each). The tail of the sequence fits TRBJ2-7 better, so the J call may be wrong. Germline V gene lookup returns CDR1 LGHNA and CDR2 YNFKEQ. The CDR3 totals 15 residues. The CDR3 nucleotides read TGTGCCAGCAGCCCTCAAAAAGGGGGGCCCTACGAGCAGTACTTC. Amino acid sequence: CASSPQKGGPYEQYF.

The genes are TRBV7-2 and TRBJ2-7; D is undetermined. CDR1 is SGHTA, CDR2 FQGNSA, per germline. The V end lost 2 bases, the J end lost 0 bases, and 11 bases lay between the germline ends. This CDR3 is 15 amino acids long. As DNA, the CDR3 is TGTGCCAGCAGCTTACTTCCCCTGGGCTCCTACGAGCAGTACTTC. This translates into CASSLLPLGSYEQYF.

Comment on this clonotype: A much larger clone differs by one base, so this may be a read error. V gene TRBV7-2 combines with J gene TRBJ2-4; 7 nucleotides line up with TRBD2. Looked up from germline, CDR1 is SGHTA and CDR2 is FQGNSA. The CDR3 is made up of 17 amino acids. The CDR3 protein is CVSSTRLAAGAKNIQYF. The CDR3 DNA reads TGTGTCAGCAGCACTCGACTAGCCGCCGGGGCCAAAAACATTCAGTACTTC. The whole variable domain, filled in from reference TRBV7-2 and TRBJ2-4, reads GAGVSQSPSNKVTEKGKDVELRCDPISGHTALYWYRQSLGQGLEFLIYFQGNSAPDKSGLPSDRFSAERTGGSVSTLTIQRTQQEDSAVYLCVSSTRLAAGAKNIQYFGAGTRLSVL.

V gene TRBV28 combines with J gene TRBJ2-7; possible D gene TRBD1, 6 bases. Germline V gene lookup returns CDR1 MDHEN and CDR2 SYDVKM. The CDR3 is 15 amino acids. V was shortened by 6 bases and J by 0 bases, with 15 bases between the two germline ends. For the CDR3, the DNA is TGTGCCAGCAGCCCCGGCACAGGGTTCTCCTACGAGCAGTACTTC. Amino acid sequence: CASSPGTGFSYEQYF.

As for this clonotype: This may stem from a read error, because a much larger clone lies one nucleotide away. J is TRBJ2-5 and V is TRBV6-6; tentative D call: TRBD1 (6 bases). There are 13 residues in the CDR3. V was cut by 10 bases and J by 2 bases, with 14 bases left in between. Germline V lookup: CDR1 MNHNY, CDR2 SVGAGI (reference sequence). CDR3 in amino acids: CANNRDIQETQYF. The CDR3, as DNA: TGTGCCAACAATCGGGACATACAAGAGACCCAGTACTTC.

With regard to this clonotype: With a much larger clone just one base away, this may be a read error. This chain joins TRBV14 and TRBJ1-6; 11 bases agree with TRBD1. This CDR3 has 15 residues. V trimming: 5 bases; J trimming: 9 bases; junction bases outside the gene matches: 6. Germline V CDR1 and CDR2: SGHDN, FVKESK. The CDR3 region has the DNA TGTGCCAGCAGCACTAGGACAGGGGGCAGTTCACCCCTCCACTTT. This translates into CASSTRTGGSSPLHF.

This clonotype was detected a few times. The chain employs TRBV9 and TRBJ2-5; D call uncertain. The germline V gene encodes CDR1 SGDLS and CDR2 YYNGEE. The CDR3 extends over 13 amino acids. V was pared by 0 bases and J by 5 bases, with 8 bases between. The CDR3 loop reads CASSVGGVETQYF. The CDR3 nucleotides read TGTGCCAGCAGCGTAGGTGGTGTCGAGACCCAGTACTTC.

This rearrangement joins TRBV7-3 to TRBJ2-3; D is uncertain. The CDR3 is made up of 13 amino acids. CDR1 SGHTA and CDR2 FQGTGA come from the germline V gene. V lost 3 bases, J lost 2 bases, and 6 bases lay in between. The CDR3 here is CASSFHNTDTQYF. The DNA for the CDR3 is TGTGCCAGCAGCTTCCATAACACAGATACGCAGTATTTT.

For the CDR3, the DNA is TGTGCCAGCAGTGCTCATGGGGCCGGTACCGGGGAGCTGTTTTTT. Translating gives CASSAHGAGTGELFF. V usage is TRBV25-1 and J usage is TRBJ2-2, with D perhaps matching TRBD1 (5 bases). This CDR3 has 15 residues. With 4 bases removed from V and 5 bases from J, the gap between germline ends came to 14 bases. Germline V lookup: CDR1 MGHDK, CDR2 SYGVNS. Supplemented by reference TRBV25-1 and TRBJ2-2, the full variable domain reads EADIYQTPRYLVIGTGKKITLECSQTMGHDKMYWYQQDPGMELHLIHYSYGVNSTEKGDLSSESTVSRIRTEHFPLTLESARPSHTSQYLCASSAHGAGTGELFFGEGSRLTVL.

The chain carries TRBV9 and TRBJ2-7; no firm D call. V was trimmed by 4 bases and J by 6 bases, leaving 17 bases between them. The CDR3 loop spans 14 amino acids. Germline lookup yields CDR1 SGDLS and CDR2 YYNGEE. The CDR3 here is CASSPHTRDPEQYF. The CDR3, as DNA: TGTGCCAGCAGCCCTCACACCCGAGACCCCGAGCAGTACTTC.

The rearrangement uses TRBV15 and TRBJ2-5, with a tentative D call TRBD2 (6 bases). V lost 5 bases, J lost 2 bases, and 12 bases lay in between. CDR1 is LNHNV and CDR2 is YYDKDF in the germline V gene (reference sequence). This CDR3 is built from 14 residues. CDR3 region: CATSPRDFQETQYF. In DNA, the CDR3 is TGTGCCACCAGCCCCCGGGACTTTCAAGAGACCCAGTACTTC.

The chain couples TRBV15 to TRBJ2-1, with 11 nucleotides matching TRBD2. Unmatched junction bases numbered 3, after V lost 3 bases and J lost 5 bases. Germline CDR1 reads LNHNV; CDR2 reads YYDKDF (reference sequence). The CDR3 has 15 residues. CDR3 protein: CATSRPGLADNEQFF. DNA of the CDR3: TGTGCCACCAGCAGGCCGGGACTAGCGGACAATGAGCAGTTCTTC.

This rearrangement joins TRBV4-3 to TRBJ2-5; 7 bases align to TRBD1. Germline-derived CDR1 and CDR2 are LGHNA and YSLEER. The J segment lost 2 bases and the V segment lost 1 base, leaving 4 bases of the junction unmatched. This CDR3 region has 15 residues. The CDR3 DNA reads TGCGCCAGCAGCCAAGCCGGGGACAGACAAGAGACCCAGTACTTC. It specifies CASSQAGDRQETQYF.

This clonotype has only one observation. The chain is built from TRBV20-1 and TRBJ2-5; 7 positions match TRBD1. The CDR3 extends over 14 amino acids. CDR1 DFQATT and CDR2 SNEGSKA come from the germline V gene (reference sequence). Trimming removed 3 bases from V and 2 bases from J; junction bases left unmatched: 6. The CDR3 reads CSARPLGQQETQYF. CDR3 nucleotide sequence: TGCAGTGCTAGGCCCTTGGGACAGCAAGAGACCCAGTACTTC.

This clonotype was counted only a few times. This chain uses TRBV27 with TRBJ2-7, with 8 bases identical to TRBD2. Germline lookup yields CDR1 MNHEY and CDR2 SMNVEV (reference sequence). J lost 2 bases, V lost 5 bases, and 14 bases had no gene match. There are 17 residues in the CDR3. The CDR3 here is CASSVTSSSGFPYEQYF. The CDR3 nucleotides read TGTGCCAGCAGTGTGACCTCCTCTAGCGGGTTTCCCTACGAGCAGTACTTC.

The chain recombines TRBV6-2 or TRBV6-3 with TRBJ2-7; 8 nucleotides align to TRBD1. Germline CDR1 is MNHEY and CDR2 is SVGEGT. V lost 1 base, J lost 2 bases, and 4 bases stayed unmatched. CDR3 length: 15 residues. CDR3 loop: CASSYWGQETYEQYF. Written as DNA, the CDR3 is TGTGCCAGCAGTTACTGGGGACAGGAGACCTACGAGCAGTACTTC.